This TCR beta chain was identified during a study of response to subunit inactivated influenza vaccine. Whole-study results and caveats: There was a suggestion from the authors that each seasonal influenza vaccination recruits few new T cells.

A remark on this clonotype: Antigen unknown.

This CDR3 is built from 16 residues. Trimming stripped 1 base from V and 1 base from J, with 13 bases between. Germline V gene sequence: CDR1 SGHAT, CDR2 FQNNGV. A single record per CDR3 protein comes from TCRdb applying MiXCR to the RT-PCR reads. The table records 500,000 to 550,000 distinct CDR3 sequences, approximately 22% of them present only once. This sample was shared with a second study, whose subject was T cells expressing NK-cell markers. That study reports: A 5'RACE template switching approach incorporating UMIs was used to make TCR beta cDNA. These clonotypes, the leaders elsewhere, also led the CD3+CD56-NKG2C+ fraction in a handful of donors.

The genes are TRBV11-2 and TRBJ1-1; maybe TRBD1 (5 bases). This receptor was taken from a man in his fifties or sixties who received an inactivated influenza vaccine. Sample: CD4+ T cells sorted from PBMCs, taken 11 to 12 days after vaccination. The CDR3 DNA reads TGTGCCAGCAGCTTAGCTTCGGGACTCCCGAACACTGAAGCTTTCTTT. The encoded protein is CASSLASGLPNTEAFF. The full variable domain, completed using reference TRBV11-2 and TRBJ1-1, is EAGVAQSPRYKIIEKRQSVAFWCNPISGHATLYWYQQILGQGPKLLIQFQNNGVVDDSQLPKDRFSAERLKGVDSTLKIQPAKLEDSAVYLCASSLASGLPNTEAFFGQGTRLTVV.